This T cell receptor beta chain was documented in a study of T cells expressing NK-cell markers (dated by TCRdb to the early 2020s). Some background on the complete study: Several donors provided sorted CD3+CD56+NKG2C+, CD3+CD56+NKG2C- and CD3+CD56-NKG2C+ T-cell subsets, whose TCR beta-chain repertoires were profiled. Among the eight sequenced donors, seven were HCMV-seropositive and one was HCMV-seronegative. The eight sequenced donors were randomly selected healthy volunteers, three men and five women. Libraries were sequenced as 2 x 150 bp reads on Illumina HiSeq 2000/2500, MiSeq or NextSeq. What the research found in general, with its limitations: In 5 to 7 donors, the dominant CD3+CD56+NKG2C+ clonotypes were found to rank among the top 10 CD8+ clonotypes and to make up about 1.0-7.5% of CD8+ T cells. Those dominant clonotypes were again the most abundant among CD3+CD56-NKG2C+ cells in a handful of donors, at about 28.3-65%. Whether the expanded NKG2C-expressing T cell clones were specific for HCMV antigens remained unclear.

Sequencing instrument: Illumina HiSeq 2000. 5'RACE template switching, by which a universal primer site and unique molecular identifiers were added, was used to make TCR beta cDNA libraries. Synthesis of cDNA was primed from the TCR beta constant segment and was followed by two consecutive PCR amplification steps. The original pipeline was this. MIGEC handled demultiplexing of the reads and grouping by UMI, while MiTCR was used to assemble and quantify clonotypes. To exclude erroneous sequences, only TCR cDNA sequences supported by at least two reads were retained. The tcR package was used for downstream repertoire analysis, and clonotypes were matched across fractions by CDR3 nucleotide sequence plus V segment. Antigen specificity was annotated against VDJdb with VDJmatch, allowing one amino acid substitution in CDR3. Each entry corresponds to one CDR3 protein sequence from reads that TCRdb reprocessed, and DNA is not given. Clone size and V and J calls follow TCRdb, not the original study. For this sample, the table gives a few hundred thousand distinct CDR3 sequences. Of the sample, 0.3% to 0.45% is held by the ten largest clones.

The germline V gene specifies KGHSH as CDR1 and LQKENI as CDR2. The CDR3 contains 14 residues, cysteine and phenylalanine counted. Nucleotide data are not available. HCMV-specific IgG was detected in serum with a commercial ELISA kit to determine HCMV serostatus. Peripheral blood mononuclear cells were isolated from blood by Ficoll density gradient centrifugation. Comment on this clonotype: Its cognate antigen has yet to be identified.

The TCR originated in a young man in good health. Donor details come from another sample of the same person, matched by shared clones. The sequencing sample was made of blood T cells: a sorted CD56 or NKG2C T cell subset, CD4+ or CD8+ T cells, or bulk PBMC T cells (not recorded which). This chain joins TRBV18 to TRBJ2-5. The CDR3 amino acid sequence is: CASSPQGGQETQYF. Outside the CDR3, residues come from the reference TRBV18 and TRBJ2-5 proteins, so the full variable domain is: NAGVMQNPRHLVRRRGQEARLRCSPMKGHSHVYWYRQLPEEGLKFMVYLQKENIIDESGMPKERFSAEFPKEGPSILRIQQVVRGDSAAYFCASSPQGGQETQYFGPGTRLLVL.